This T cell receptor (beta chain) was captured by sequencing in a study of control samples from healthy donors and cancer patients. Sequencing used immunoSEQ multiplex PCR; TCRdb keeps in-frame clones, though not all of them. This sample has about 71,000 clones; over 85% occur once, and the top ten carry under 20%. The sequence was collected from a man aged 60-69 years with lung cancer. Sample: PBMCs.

In DNA, the CDR3 is TGCGCCAGCAAACTCAGGACTAGCGGGGGGGCCGTATCAGTTGAGACCCAGTACTTC. Translation: CASKLRTSGGAVSVETQYF. V and J are TRBV5-1 and TRBJ2-5, with 15 nucleotides matching TRBD2. With 6 bases clipped from V and 5 bases from J, the junction kept 17 bases outside the gene matches. The CDR3 length is 19 residues. Germline V gene data show CDR1 as SGHRS and CDR2 as YFSETQ.